This T cell receptor beta chain was profiled in a study of cytomegalovirus exposure and HLA in healthy donors. Notes on the study in general: Clonal expansion was found to be greater in HLA-associated TCR beta chains than in equally common others in a later analysis. A reported reduction in N-insertions relative to the roughly 700-donor mean was seen in an Asian-associated ancestry cluster in a later analysis.

The CDR3 sequence is 12 residues long. The germline V gene encodes CDR1 GTSNPN and CDR2 SVGIG (reference sequence). J lost 5 bases, V lost 5 bases, and 5 bases had no gene match. With 60 Vbeta and 13 Jbeta primers, the PCR was carried out. TCRdb's copy holds only in-frame clones and misses some; the assay was immunoSEQ multiplex PCR. Of roughly 50,000 clones listed, about four fifths were seen once; the top ten hold almost 7%. In the case of this clone: Its antigen is currently unknown.

The chain joins TRBV30 to TRBJ2-5, with 7 bases lining up with TRBD1. This sequence originates from a man between 25 and 39 years old in good health and CMV-seropositive. The sequenced sample consisted of PBMCs. CDR3 sequence: CAWEQGWETQYF. Written as DNA, the CDR3 is TGTGCCTGGGAACAGGGGTGGGAGACCCAGTACTTC.